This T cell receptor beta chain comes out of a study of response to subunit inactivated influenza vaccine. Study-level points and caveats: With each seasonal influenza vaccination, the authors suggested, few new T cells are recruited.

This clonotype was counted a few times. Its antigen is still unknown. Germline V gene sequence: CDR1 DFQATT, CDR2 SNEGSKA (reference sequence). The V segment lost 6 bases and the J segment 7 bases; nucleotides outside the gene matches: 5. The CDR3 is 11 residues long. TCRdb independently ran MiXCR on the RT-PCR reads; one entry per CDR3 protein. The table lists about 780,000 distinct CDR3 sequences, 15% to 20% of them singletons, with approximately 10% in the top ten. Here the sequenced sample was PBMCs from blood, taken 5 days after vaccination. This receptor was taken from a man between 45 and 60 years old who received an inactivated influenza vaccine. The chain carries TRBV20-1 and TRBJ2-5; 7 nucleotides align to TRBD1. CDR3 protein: CSAPRDRTQYF. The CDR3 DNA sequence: TGCAGTGCCCCTCGGGACAGGACCCAGTACTTC.